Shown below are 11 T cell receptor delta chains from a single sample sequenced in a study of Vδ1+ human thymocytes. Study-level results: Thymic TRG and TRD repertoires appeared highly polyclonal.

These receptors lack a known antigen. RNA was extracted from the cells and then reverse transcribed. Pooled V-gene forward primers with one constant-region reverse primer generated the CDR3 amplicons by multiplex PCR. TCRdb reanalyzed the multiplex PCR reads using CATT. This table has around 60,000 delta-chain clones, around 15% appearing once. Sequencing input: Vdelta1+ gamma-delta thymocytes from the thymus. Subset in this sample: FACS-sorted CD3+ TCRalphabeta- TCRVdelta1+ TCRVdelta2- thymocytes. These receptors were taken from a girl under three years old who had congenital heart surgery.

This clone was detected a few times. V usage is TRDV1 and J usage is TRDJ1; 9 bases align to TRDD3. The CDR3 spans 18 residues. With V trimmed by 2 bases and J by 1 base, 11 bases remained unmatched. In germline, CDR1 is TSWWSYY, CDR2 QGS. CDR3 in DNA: TGTGCTCTTGGGGAAGTATCCGCGCACTGGGGGACCACCGATAAACTCATCTTT. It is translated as CALGEVSAHWGTTDKLIF.

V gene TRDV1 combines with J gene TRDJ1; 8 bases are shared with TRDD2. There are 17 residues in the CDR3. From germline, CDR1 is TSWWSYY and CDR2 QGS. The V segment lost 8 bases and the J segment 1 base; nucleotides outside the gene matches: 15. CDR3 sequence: CALFRASYLGTTDKLIF. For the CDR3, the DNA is TGTGCTCTTTTTCGCGCTTCCTACCTGGGGACCACCGATAAACTCATCTTT.

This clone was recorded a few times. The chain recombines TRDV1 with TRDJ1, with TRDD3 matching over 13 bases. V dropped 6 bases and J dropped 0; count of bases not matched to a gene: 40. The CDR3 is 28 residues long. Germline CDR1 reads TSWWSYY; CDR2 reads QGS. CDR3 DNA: TGTGCTCTTGGCCGCACCACAGACTTCCTAAGACCCCCTACTGGGGGATACGCCCTTAACTTGTACACCGATAAACTCATCTTT. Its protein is CALGRTTDFLRPPTGGYALNLYTDKLIF.

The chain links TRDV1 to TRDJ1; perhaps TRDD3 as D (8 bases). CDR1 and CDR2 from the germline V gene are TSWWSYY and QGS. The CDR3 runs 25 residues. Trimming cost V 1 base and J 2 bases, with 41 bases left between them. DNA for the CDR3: TGTGCTCTTGGGGAACCGGTAAATTCCTACTGGGGATACAGGTGGGGAATACAAGGGACCGATAAACTCATCTTT. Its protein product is CALGEPVNSYWGYRWGIQGTDKLIF.

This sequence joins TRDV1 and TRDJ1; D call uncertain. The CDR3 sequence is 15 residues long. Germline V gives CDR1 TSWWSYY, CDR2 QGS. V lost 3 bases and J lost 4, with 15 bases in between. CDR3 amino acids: CALGERPGQNDKLIF. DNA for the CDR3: TGTGCTCTTGGGGAGCGGCCAGGACAAAACGATAAACTCATCTTT.

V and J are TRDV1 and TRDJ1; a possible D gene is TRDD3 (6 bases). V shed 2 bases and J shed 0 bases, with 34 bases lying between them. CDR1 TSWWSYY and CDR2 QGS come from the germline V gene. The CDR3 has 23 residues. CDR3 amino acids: CALGEAVGLWIGHLGMYTDKLIF. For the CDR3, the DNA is TGTGCTCTTGGGGAAGCTGTCGGTTTATGGATCGGGCACTTGGGGATGTACACCGATAAACTCATCTTT.

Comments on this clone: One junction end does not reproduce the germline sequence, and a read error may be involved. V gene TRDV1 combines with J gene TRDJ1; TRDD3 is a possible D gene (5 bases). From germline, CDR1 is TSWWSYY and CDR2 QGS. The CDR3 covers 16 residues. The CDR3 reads CALGDIRVRGTDKLTF. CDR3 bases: TGTGCTCTTGGGGATATACGAGTACGAGGCACCGATAAACTCACCTTT.

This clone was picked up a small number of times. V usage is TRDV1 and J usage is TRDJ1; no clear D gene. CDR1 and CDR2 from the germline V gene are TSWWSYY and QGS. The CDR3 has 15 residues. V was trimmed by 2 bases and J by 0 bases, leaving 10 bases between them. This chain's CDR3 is CALGESLEYTDKLIF. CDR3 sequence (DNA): TGTGCTCTTGGGGAAAGTCTGGAGTACACCGATAAACTCATCTTT.

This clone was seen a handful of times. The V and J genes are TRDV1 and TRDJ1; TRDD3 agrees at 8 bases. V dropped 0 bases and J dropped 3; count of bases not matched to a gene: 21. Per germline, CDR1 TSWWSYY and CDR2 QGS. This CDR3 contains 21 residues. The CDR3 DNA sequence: TGTGCTCTTGGGGAACTAAGAACCTACAGAGGACTTGGGGATACCCCCGATAAACTCATCTTT. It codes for CALGELRTYRGLGDTPDKLIF.

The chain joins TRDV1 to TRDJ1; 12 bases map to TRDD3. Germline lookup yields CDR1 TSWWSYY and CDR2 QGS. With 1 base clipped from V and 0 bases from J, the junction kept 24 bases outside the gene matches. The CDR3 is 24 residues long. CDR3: CALGERVYSKTGGYTSPYTDKLIF. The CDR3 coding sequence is TGTGCTCTTGGGGAACGGGTCTACTCGAAAACTGGGGGATACACGAGCCCCTACACCGATAAACTCATCTTT.

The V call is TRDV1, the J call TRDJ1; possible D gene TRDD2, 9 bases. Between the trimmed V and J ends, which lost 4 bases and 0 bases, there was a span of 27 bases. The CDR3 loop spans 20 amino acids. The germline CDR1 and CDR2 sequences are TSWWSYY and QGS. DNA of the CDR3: TGTGCTCTTGGGGTTCCTTCCTACGAGGGGATACTACGGCACACCGATAAACTCATCTTT. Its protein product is CALGVPSYEGILRHTDKLIF.